The source of this T cell receptor (beta chain) is a study of cytomegalovirus exposure and HLA in healthy donors. Germline V gene sequence: CDR1 MNHNY, CDR2 SVGAGI (reference sequence). With V trimmed by 2 bases and J by 8 bases, 9 bases remained unmatched. The CDR3 loop spans 16 amino acids. The PCR contained 60 Vbeta and 13 Jbeta primers. Generated by immunoSEQ multiplex PCR, the TCRdb table keeps only in-frame clones and is missing some. The profile shows about 92,000 clones, around 70% of them singletons. V is TRBV6-6 and J is TRBJ1-4; 9 positions match TRBD1. The TCR comes from a man in his fifties in good health and CMV-seronegative. The sample consisted of PBMCs. CDR3 in DNA: TGTGCCAGCAGTTACGGACAGGGGTTATGGAACGAAAAACTGTTTTTT. Encoded protein: CASSYGQGLWNEKLFF.